This T cell receptor (beta chain) was sequenced in a study of blood T cell repertoires in COVID-19. Study at large: Spain, Italy and the United States supplied samples that represented acute and convalescent COVID-19. T cells, B-cell-depleted T cells, or PBMCs supplied cDNA or gDNA.

Original processing notes: Nucleated cell number was recorded as an estimate derived from reference gene primer amplification. TCRdb's copy holds only in-frame clones and misses some; the assay was immunoSEQ multiplex PCR. V and J calls and clone size are those listed in that table; D and trimming were worked out from the DNA. The table has 150,000 to 200,000 clones, over 75% seen once. This CDR3 has 15 amino acids. Trimming cost V 1 base and J 1 base; bases outside gene matches: 2. Per the germline V gene, CDR1 is SGHRS and CDR2 is YFSETQ. This sequence originates from a man aged 50 or older with acute or convalescent COVID-19. The chain employs TRBV5-1 and TRBJ1-1, with 9 bases fitting TRBD1. What was sequenced was peripheral blood. CDR3 sequence: CASSLTGGQNTEAFF. In DNA form, the CDR3 reads TGCGCCAGCAGCTTGACAGGGGGCCAGAACACTGAAGCTTTCTTT.